The 28 T cell receptor beta chains presented below share a single source sample, sequenced in a study of vaccination effects on CD4 cells after COVID-19 (dated 2022 in TCRdb). In the ViraFEST assay, PBMC were stimulated with viral peptide pools, and antigen-specific CD4+ T cell clonotypes were then identified by expansion using TCR sequencing. After around eleven days of culture, CD4+ T cells were isolated with the EasySep CD4+ T cell isolation kit. PCR-confirmed SARS-CoV-2 infection had occurred in convalescent patients between March and December 2020, before the Alpha, Beta and Delta variants emerged in the United States. No antigen has been assigned to these receptors. The library was generated by the immunoSEQ multiplex PCR assay. Not all clones reach the TCRdb copy of this immuneACCESS table, which keeps in-frame sequences only. Checked studies attribute under half of the gap to unresolved V genes and leave the rest unexplained. In this sample the table shows roughly 73,000 clones, 73% of which occur a single time. Clones ranked in the top ten supply around 5% of the sample.

The sequencing used CD4+ T cells from PBMCs cultured with HIV peptides, collected before COVID-19 vaccination. What the cell subset or site label conveys for this sample: HIV-1 Nef peptide pool negative control/reference culture. These receptors originate from a human donor who had a prior SARS-CoV-2 infection.

The DNA for the CDR3 is TGTGCCTGGACTAAGTTGGGGGGAAACACCATATATTTT. Its protein product is CAWTKLGGNTIYF. The chain employs TRBV30 and TRBJ1-3, with D unclear. Looked up from germline, CDR1 is GTSNPN and CDR2 is SVGIG (reference sequence). The CDR3 is 13 residues long. V shed 4 bases and J shed 4 bases, with 11 bases lying between them.

This clone has only a few counts. This rearrangement joins TRBV15 to TRBJ2-1; a weak D match, TRBD2 (6 bases). V gave up 0 bases and J gave up 9 bases, with 12 bases separating them. This CDR3 spans 14 amino acids. CDR1 and CDR2 from the germline V gene are LNHNV and YYDKDF (reference sequence). The CDR3 DNA sequence: TGTGCCACCAGCAGAGAGCGGGAAGTAGTTGAGCAGTTCTTC. Amino acid sequence: CATSREREVVEQFF.

This chain uses TRBV25-1 with TRBJ2-7; either TRBD1 or TRBD2 may supply D (7 bases each). From germline, CDR1 is MGHDK and CDR2 SYGVNS. Trimming removed 4 bases from V and 6 bases from J, with 13 bases in between. The CDR3 has 13 residues. CDR3 in DNA: TGTGCCAGCAGTGCCAGGGGGGGGACCGAGCAGTACTTC. Amino acid sequence: CASSARGGTEQYF.

This chain joins TRBV18 and TRBJ1-2; D uncertain. This CDR3 has 13 amino acids. Trimming removed 6 bases from V and 2 bases from J, with 10 bases in between. Germline lookup yields CDR1 KGHSH and CDR2 LQKENI. This CDR3 reads CASSPGENYGYTF. In nucleotides, the CDR3 is TGTGCCAGCTCGCCCGGGGAAAACTATGGCTACACCTTC.

This clone was detected only a few times. The rearrangement links TRBV19 to TRBJ2-4; possibly TRBD1 for D (5 bases). The CDR3 loop spans 14 amino acids. Germline V gives CDR1 LNHDA, CDR2 SQIVND (reference sequence). The ends were cut back, 5 bases at V and 1 base at J, with 9 bases in the middle. The CDR3: CASSRRAAKNIQYF. The CDR3 nucleotides are TGTGCCAGTAGTCGCAGGGCGGCCAAAAACATTCAGTACTTC.

In this sample, this clone turned up a few times. The chain is built from TRBV7-9 and TRBJ1-3; D is uncertain. Deletions cut 5 bases from V and 0 bases from J, with 14 bases between. This CDR3 has 16 amino acids. Germline V gene sequence: CDR1 SEHNR, CDR2 FQNEAQ (reference sequence). The CDR3 is CASSKWPTLSGNTIYF. The CDR3 DNA reads as TGTGCCAGCAGCAAATGGCCCACCCTCTCTGGAAACACCATATATTTT.

V and J are TRBV11-3 and TRBJ2-5; unclear D gene. From germline, CDR1 is SGHNT and CDR2 YENEEA. Trimming removed 5 bases from V and 1 base from J, with 11 bases in between. The CDR3 length is 14 residues. Here the CDR3 reads CASSPVRSQETQYF. CDR3 in DNA: TGTGCCAGCAGCCCCGTTAGGAGCCAAGAGACCCAGTACTTC.

The chain carries TRBV19 and TRBJ2-6; D is uncertain. Germline loops: CDR1 LNHDA, CDR2 SQIVND (reference sequence). V lost 9 bases, J lost 3 bases, and 9 bases lay in between. CDR3 length: 13 amino acids. The CDR3 DNA reads as TGTGCCAGCAGAATAAGTGGGGCCAACGTCCTGACTTTC. Translated: CASRISGANVLTF.

The gene calls are TRBV2 and TRBJ1-4, with D tentatively TRBD1 (6 bases). Germline V gene data show CDR1 as SNHLY and CDR2 as FYNNEI. This CDR3 contains 14 residues. Trimming took off 7 bases at V and 8 bases at J, with 17 bases between the two ends. The CDR3 here is CASTPLGAGEKLFF. The CDR3 region has the DNA TGTGCCAGCACCCCATTGGGGGCAGGAGAAAAACTGTTTTTT.

V and J are TRBV1 and TRBJ2-3; the listed D gene, TRBD2, was not tested against the DNA. TRBV1 counts as a pseudogene. The CDR3 spans 13 residues. The CDR3 DNA reads as TGCACCAGCGGCCGGGACTGCAAAGATACGCAGTATTTT. Translating it yields CTSGRDCKDTQYF.

V usage is TRBV19 and J usage is TRBJ1-1; D is unresolved. Germline lookup yields CDR1 LNHDA and CDR2 SQIVND (reference sequence). V lost 6 bases and J 0 bases, leaving 11 bases between the germline ends. The CDR3 has 14 residues. CDR3 amino acids: CASSPTPMNTEAFF. The CDR3 DNA reads TGTGCCAGTAGCCCCACCCCTATGAACACTGAAGCTTTCTTT.

This chain connects TRBV9 to TRBJ2-3, with 14 bases identical to TRBD2. The ends lost 3 bases at V and 4 bases at J; junction bases unmatched: 4. The germline CDR1 and CDR2 sequences are SGDLS and YYNGEE. The CDR3 has 16 amino acids. This CDR3 is CASSALTSGRADTQYF. The CDR3 DNA reads as TGTGCCAGCAGCGCCCTGACTAGCGGGAGGGCAGATACGCAGTATTTT.

The chain uses TRBV2 and TRBJ2-5; D gene unclear. The germline V and J ends were trimmed by 5 bases and 3 bases, with 13 bases remaining between them. The CDR3 runs to 14 residues. Germline CDR1 and CDR2: SNHLY and FYNNEI. The CDR3 region has the DNA TGTGCCAGCAGTAGGGAAATGGGCGAAGAGACCCAGTACTTC. It is translated as CASSREMGEETQYF.

This chain connects TRBV5-6 to TRBJ1-2, with D possibly being TRBD1 (6 bases). The CDR3 length is 14 residues. V was clipped by 3 bases and J by 1 base, with 10 bases between them. Germline V gene lookup returns CDR1 SGHDT and CDR2 YYEEEE. CDR3 in amino acids: CASSSLQGNYGYTF. The CDR3, as DNA: TGTGCCAGCAGCTCATTACAGGGTAACTATGGCTACACCTTC.

Here the CDR3 reads CASSLVGGGTQYF. CDR3 DNA: TGTGCCAGCAGCTTAGTGGGGGGAGGTACGCAGTATTTT. V usage is TRBV11-3 and J usage is TRBJ2-3, with D perhaps matching TRBD2 (6 bases). Germline V CDR1 and CDR2: SGHNT, YENEEA. Trimming took off 1 base at V and 8 bases at J, with 10 bases between the two ends. This CDR3 spans 13 amino acids.

The chain couples TRBV18 to TRBJ1-4, with D hard to call. The CDR3 is 16 residues long. From germline, CDR1 is KGHSH and CDR2 LQKENI. The V and J ends lost 3 bases and 3 bases respectively, with 14 bases between them. The CDR3 loop reads CASSPPAMSPNEKLFF. In DNA form, the CDR3 reads TGTGCCAGCTCACCTCCAGCTATGTCTCCTAATGAAAAACTGTTTTTT.

The rearrangement uses TRBV14 and TRBJ1-2, with a possible D match to TRBD1 (5 bases). The CDR3 consists of 14 residues. Germline CDR1 is SGHDN and CDR2 is FVKESK. The V end lost 4 bases, the J end lost 1 base, and 10 bases lay between the germline ends. The chain's CDR3 is CASSRQRSNYGYTF. In nucleotides, the CDR3 is TGTGCCAGCAGCCGACAGAGAAGTAACTATGGCTACACCTTC.

This chain links TRBV5-4 with TRBJ1-2; D call uncertain. Germline-derived CDR1 and CDR2 are SGHNT and YYREEE (reference sequence). The V end was cut by 1 base, the J end by 6 bases, with 10 bases between. The CDR3 contains 13 residues. CDR3: CASSLLADHGYTF. In DNA, the CDR3 is TGTGCCAGCAGCTTGTTGGCAGACCATGGCTACACCTTC.

CDR3 loop: CASSFREGREQYF. CDR3 sequence (DNA): TGTGCCAGCAGCTTCCGAGAAGGGAGGGAGCAGTACTTC. This chain joins TRBV11-3 and TRBJ2-7; D possibly corresponds to TRBD2 (6 bases). Trimming left V 3 bases short and J 7 bases short, with 13 bases between. The CDR3 is 13 residues long. Germline-derived CDR1 and CDR2 are SGHNT and YENEEA.

This chain uses TRBV11-3 with TRBJ2-3, with 12 bases lining up with TRBD2. Per the germline V gene, CDR1 is SGHNT and CDR2 is YENEEA. The CDR3 consists of 16 residues. V trimming: 4 bases; J trimming: 2 bases; junction bases outside the gene matches: 4. CDR3 sequence: CASSSGLAGLTDTQYF. CDR3 nucleotide sequence: TGTGCCAGCAGCTCTGGACTAGCGGGGCTCACAGATACGCAGTATTTT.

The chain carries TRBV27 and TRBJ2-7; the match to TRBD2 covers 11 bases. The CDR3 contains 16 residues. The J segment lost 2 bases and the V segment lost 4 bases, leaving 7 bases of the junction unmatched. The germline V gene encodes CDR1 MNHEY and CDR2 SMNVEV (reference sequence). The CDR3 bases are TGTGCCAGCAGTTCGGGACTAGCGGAGCGACCCTACGAGCAGTACTTC. It encodes CASSSGLAERPYEQYF.

This chain joins TRBV3-1 (or the pseudogene TRBV3-2) and TRBJ2-7, with D unresolved. The V gene's germline CDR1 is LGHDT and CDR2 YNNKEL (reference sequence). CDR3 length equals 12 residues. Deletions cut 1 base from V and 5 bases from J, with 6 bases between. The CDR3 region is CASSQVGNEQYF. The CDR3, as DNA: TGTGCCAGCAGCCAAGTGGGCAACGAGCAGTACTTC.

The chain uses TRBV4-1 and TRBJ2-5; perhaps TRBD2 as D (5 bases). The CDR3 covers 15 residues. With 0 bases removed from V and 3 bases from J, the gap between germline ends came to 11 bases. CDR1 and CDR2 from the germline V gene are MGHRA and YSYEKL. The CDR3 spells CASSQDPRAEETQYF. As DNA, the CDR3 is TGCGCCAGCAGCCAAGATCCTCGAGCGGAAGAGACCCAGTACTTC.

The V gene is TRBV6-2 or TRBV6-3, the J gene TRBJ2-1; 7 nucleotides agree with TRBD2. Looked up from germline, CDR1 is MNHEY and CDR2 is SVGEGT. V was pared by 2 bases and J by 9 bases, with 16 bases of the junction left unmatched. The CDR3 runs to 17 residues. CDR3 in DNA: TGTGCCAGCAGTTACCAGTTTGGGGGGAGGGCCTCATCTGAGCAGTTCTTC. Amino acids: CASSYQFGGRASSEQFF.

V usage is TRBV30 and J usage is TRBJ2-3; 9 bases map to TRBD2. The length of the CDR3 is 15 residues. Germline values: CDR1 GTSNPN, CDR2 SVGIG (reference sequence). With V trimmed by 0 bases and J by 5 bases, 6 bases remained unmatched. The CDR3 DNA sequence: TGTGCCTGGAGTGTACGGCGGGGGGGCATAGATACGCAGTATTTT. It yields the protein CAWSVRRGGIDTQYF.

The chain employs TRBV6-6 and TRBJ1-1, with TRBD1 identical over 10 bases. V lost 6 bases, J lost 1 base, and 8 bases stayed unmatched. In germline, CDR1 is MNHNY, CDR2 SVGAGI (reference sequence). The CDR3 sequence is 16 residues long. The CDR3 DNA reads as TGTGCCAGCAGCCCCGACAGGGGGCGCGGGAACACTGAAGCTTTCTTT. It yields the protein CASSPDRGRGNTEAFF.

DNA of the CDR3: TGTGCCAGCAGTTTGGTGGGACAGCAGGACTACGAGCAGTACTTC. Its protein is CASSLVGQQDYEQYF. This rearrangement joins TRBV27 to TRBJ2-7; TRBD1 matches 7 bases. The V segment lost 3 bases and the J segment 3 bases; nucleotides outside the gene matches: 8. Germline V lookup: CDR1 MNHEY, CDR2 SMNVEV (reference sequence). The CDR3 is made up of 15 amino acids.

The V gene is TRBV27, the J gene TRBJ2-7; 9 nucleotides agree with TRBD2. From germline, CDR1 is MNHEY and CDR2 SMNVEV (reference sequence). V lost 6 bases to trimming and J lost 0 bases; unmatched junction nucleotides: 9. This CDR3 has 16 residues. The CDR3 DNA sequence: TGTGCCAGCAGACGAAGCCTTAGCGGGGGCTCCTACGAGCAGTACTTC. This gives the protein CASRRSLSGGSYEQYF.